What follows are 21 T cell receptor beta chains derived from one specimen sequenced in a study of T cell responses to AZD1222 COVID-19 vaccine. Profiled with immunoSEQ multiplex PCR; TCRdb holds only in-frame clones, not every one. The sample lists some 64,000 clones, roughly 70% seen once, with around 15% in the top ten. Specimen: peripheral blood, collected on day 0 of AZD1222 vaccination. These receptors were obtained from an adult in good health.

The chain recombines TRBV6-2 or TRBV6-3 with TRBJ2-5; D may correspond to TRBD1 or TRBD2 (5 bases each). Germline-derived CDR1 and CDR2 are MNHEY and SVGEGT. The V gene lost 4 bases and the J gene lost 5 bases, with 17 bases spanning the gap. The CDR3 sequence is 15 residues long. As DNA, the CDR3 is TGTGCCAGCAGTTTTACCGGGACCCTGGTGGAGACCCAGTACTTC. This translates into CASSFTGTLVETQYF.

The CDR3 region is CASRARDYNSPLHF. CDR3 bases: TGTGCCAGTCGAGCCCGGGACTATAATTCACCCCTCCACTTT. This sequence joins TRBV19 and TRBJ1-6, with D unclear. The V end lost 8 bases, the J end lost 3 bases, and 11 bases lay between the germline ends. Per germline, CDR1 LNHDA and CDR2 SQIVND (reference sequence). The CDR3 extends over 14 amino acids.

The V call is TRBV12-3 or TRBV12-4, the J call TRBJ2-1; D unresolved. The CDR3 consists of 11 residues. V lost 1 base and J 9 bases, leaving 4 bases between the germline ends. Here the CDR3 reads CASSLGGEQFF. The DNA for the CDR3 is TGTGCCAGCAGTTTAGGGGGTGAGCAGTTCTTC.

V is TRBV6-1 and J is TRBJ1-4; no clear D gene. This CDR3 spans 14 amino acids. V gave up 1 base and J gave up 1 base, with 4 bases separating them. From germline, CDR1 is MNHNS and CDR2 SASEGT. The CDR3 DNA follows: TGTGCCAGCAGTGAAGTGGGAACTAATGAAAAACTGTTTTTT. The encoded protein is CASSEVGTNEKLFF.

V is TRBV2 and J is TRBJ1-2; no firm D call. With 3 bases removed from V and 2 bases from J, the gap between germline ends came to 10 bases. The CDR3 totals 14 residues. Germline values: CDR1 SNHLY, CDR2 FYNNEI. This CDR3 is CASSDWQDNYGYTF. As DNA, the CDR3 is TGTGCCAGCAGTGATTGGCAGGACAACTATGGCTACACCTTC.

This clone came up once. This rearrangement joins TRBV2 to TRBJ2-3, with D perhaps TRBD2 (5 bases). Germline CDR1 reads SNHLY; CDR2 reads FYNNEI. V shed 8 bases and J shed 1 base, with 13 bases lying between them. The CDR3 is 14 amino acids. The CDR3 DNA sequence: TGTGCCAGCTGGACCCCGAGGGGCACAGATACGCAGTATTTT. As protein: CASWTPRGTDTQYF.

CDR3 DNA sequence: TGTGCCAGCAGCTTAATCCGACAGCGTCGTGAGCAGTTCTTC. Amino acids: CASSLIRQRREQFF. V gene TRBV7-2 combines with J gene TRBJ2-1, with D possibly matching TRBD1 (5 bases). V was trimmed by 2 bases and J by 9 bases, leaving 14 bases between them. Per the germline V gene, CDR1 is SGHTA and CDR2 is FQGNSA. This CDR3 is built from 14 residues.

The chain carries TRBV5-1 and TRBJ2-7; a possible D gene is TRBD1 (5 bases). V lost 0 bases and J 6 bases, leaving 10 bases between the germline ends. The CDR3 runs 13 residues. Per the germline V gene, CDR1 is SGHRS and CDR2 is YFSETQ. In DNA form, the CDR3 reads TGCGCCAGCAGCTTGGGGGATAGGGGCGAGCAGTACTTC. It specifies CASSLGDRGEQYF.

This clone was counted once. The V call is TRBV15, the J call TRBJ2-3; a possible D gene is TRBD2 (5 bases). V was trimmed by 1 base and J by 5 bases, leaving 19 bases between them. The CDR3 extends over 17 amino acids. Germline assignment: CDR1 LNHNV and CDR2 YYDKDF (reference sequence). CDR3 sequence: CATSRASNWLGGDTQYF. The CDR3 region has the DNA TGTGCCACCAGCAGAGCTTCCAATTGGTTAGGAGGAGATACGCAGTATTTT.

This sequence joins TRBV5-1 and TRBJ1-4; D is perhaps TRBD1 (6 bases). Deletions cut 4 bases from V and 5 bases from J, with 15 bases between. CDR1 and CDR2 (germline): SGHRS, YFSETQ. This CDR3 spans 15 amino acids. CDR3: CASSTSGTQNEKLFF. The CDR3 DNA sequence: TGCGCCAGCAGCACCTCCGGGACACAGAATGAAAAACTGTTTTTT.

This clone occurred once. The rearrangement joins TRBV19 to TRBJ1-1; TRBD1 might be the D (5 bases). V was pared by 8 bases and J by 3 bases, with 16 bases between. In germline, CDR1 is LNHDA, CDR2 SQIVND (reference sequence). The CDR3 totals 14 residues. This CDR3 is CASAIRDGYTEAFF. The CDR3 nucleotides are TGTGCCAGTGCTATCAGGGACGGGTACACTGAAGCTTTCTTT.

V is TRBV5-4 and J is TRBJ1-2; perhaps TRBD1 as D (5 bases). Between the trimmed V and J ends, which lost 4 bases and 6 bases, there was a span of 13 bases. This CDR3 is built from 13 residues. The germline V gene has CDR1 SGHNT and CDR2 YYREEE (reference sequence). The DNA of the CDR3 is TGTGCCAGCAGCCCGGCGGGGACGAATGGCTACACCTTC. Residues: CASSPAGTNGYTF.

The CDR3 is CASSLKGGRNTIYF. In DNA, the CDR3 is TGTGCCAGCAGCCTCAAGGGGGGCCGAAACACCATATATTTT. The chain has TRBV7-2 and TRBJ1-3; D is possibly TRBD1 (6 bases). CDR1 and CDR2 from the germline V gene are SGHTA and FQGNSA. V lost 5 bases, J lost 5 bases, and 13 bases lay in between. The CDR3 runs to 14 residues.

The count of this clone is one. The chain combines TRBV11-2 with TRBJ2-7; perhaps D is TRBD1 or TRBD2 (6 bases each). Germline V lookup: CDR1 SGHAT, CDR2 FQNNGV. V lost 5 bases and J lost 4, with 18 bases in between. CDR3 length equals 15 residues. The CDR3 protein is CASSIGGTRGYEQYF. The CDR3 DNA sequence: TGTGCCAGCAGCATAGGGGGGACGCGGGGTTACGAGCAGTACTTC.

The V call is TRBV4-3, the J call TRBJ1-5; TRBD1 matches at 7 bases. CDR3 size: 15 residues. V dropped 0 bases and J dropped 6; count of bases not matched to a gene: 5. Germline CDR1 and CDR2: LGHNA and YSLEER. The CDR3 region is CASSQDRAGGQPQHF. The CDR3 nucleotides are TGCGCCAGCAGCCAAGATCGGGCAGGGGGTCAGCCCCAGCATTTT.

The chain couples TRBV10-3 to TRBJ1-4; the D gene is possibly TRBD1 (6 bases). CDR3 length equals 15 residues. CDR1 is ENHRY and CDR2 is SYGVKD in the germline V gene. V was cut by 3 bases and J by 2 bases, with 10 bases left in between. The CDR3: CAISDPTGTNEKLFF. The CDR3, as DNA: TGTGCCATCAGTGACCCTACAGGGACTAATGAAAAACTGTTTTTT.

This clone was seen a handful of times. The rearrangement joins TRBV18 to TRBJ1-2, with no clear D. CDR1 and CDR2 from the germline V gene are KGHSH and LQKENI. The CDR3 totals 11 residues. V was trimmed by 2 bases and J by 6 bases, leaving 4 bases between them. The DNA of the CDR3 is TGTGCCAGCTCACCATGGGATGGCTACACCTTC. It translates to CASSPWDGYTF.

The chain is built from TRBV12-3 or TRBV12-4 and TRBJ2-1; no firm D call. The CDR3 loop spans 13 amino acids. The germline V and J ends were trimmed by 6 bases and 6 bases, with 12 bases remaining between them. The CDR3 loop reads CASSSYSPNEQFF. The CDR3 region has the DNA TGTGCCAGCAGCTCCTATTCCCCCAATGAGCAGTTCTTC.

J is TRBJ1-1 and V is TRBV6-2 or TRBV6-3, with D possibly matching TRBD1 (6 bases). The germline gives CDR1 MNHEY, CDR2 SVGEGT. CDR3 length: 17 amino acids. V lost 2 bases, J lost 0 bases, and 16 bases lay in between. The CDR3 is CASSYRSLDRLNTEAFF. In nucleotides, the CDR3 is TGTGCCAGCAGTTACAGGAGTTTGGACAGATTGAACACTGAAGCTTTCTTT.

This rearrangement joins TRBV7-2 to TRBJ1-6; D may be TRBD1 (5 bases). This CDR3 spans 13 amino acids. Trimming removed 5 bases at V and 8 bases at J, with 10 bases between. From germline, CDR1 is SGHTA and CDR2 FQGNSA. The CDR3 spells CASSLLTDSPLHF. CDR3 nucleotide sequence: TGTGCCAGCAGCCTATTGACAGATTCACCCCTCCACTTT.

This clone was seen more than once but under ten times. The V gene is TRBV27, the J gene TRBJ2-7; weak D call: TRBD1 (6 bases). Per the germline V gene, CDR1 is MNHEY and CDR2 is SMNVEV (reference sequence). V gave up 3 bases and J gave up 2 bases, with 14 bases separating them. CDR3 length: 15 amino acids. The CDR3 protein is CASSFGTQLTYEQYF. The CDR3 DNA follows: TGTGCCAGCAGTTTTGGGACACAGCTTACCTACGAGCAGTACTTC.